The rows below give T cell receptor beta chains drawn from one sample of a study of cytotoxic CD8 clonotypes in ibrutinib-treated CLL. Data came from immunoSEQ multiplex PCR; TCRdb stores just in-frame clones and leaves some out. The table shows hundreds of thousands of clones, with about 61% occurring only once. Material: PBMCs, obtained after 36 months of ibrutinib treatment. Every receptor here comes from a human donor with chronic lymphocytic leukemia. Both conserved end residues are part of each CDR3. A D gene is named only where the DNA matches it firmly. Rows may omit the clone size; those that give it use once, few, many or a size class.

TGTGCCAGCAGTTTATCGATGGCAGAAGAGCAGTTCTTC	CASSLSMAEEQFF	TRBV27	TRBJ2-1	.	.
TGTGCCAGCAGCTTAGCATTTAGCGGGAGCTATGAGCAGTTCTTC	CASSLAFSGSYEQFF	TRBV7-2	TRBJ2-1	TRBD2	.
TGTGCCAGCAGCGCTACGGTAGGGGTCGGCTACACCTTC	CASSATVGVGYTF	TRBV6-1	TRBJ1-2	.	.
TGTGCCAGCAGCTTGGGGATGAGTACAGATACGCAGTATTTT	CASSLGMSTDTQYF	TRBV7-3	TRBJ2-3	.	.
TGTGCCAGCTCACCACGTACTAACCACGAGCAGTACTTC	CASSPRTNHEQYF	TRBV18	TRBJ2-7	.	few
TGTGCCAGCTCAGATCGGGACAGGGGGACAGATACGCAGTATTTT	CASSDRDRGTDTQYF	TRBV18	TRBJ2-3	TRBD1	.
TGTGCCAGCAGTGACAGGGGGCGGAATCAGCCCCAGCATTTT	CASSDRGRNQPQHF	TRBV25-1	TRBJ1-5	TRBD1	.
TGTGCCAGCAGTTTACCAGGGGCGCTTGAGACCCAGTACTTC	CASSLPGALETQYF	TRBV28	TRBJ2-5	.	.
TGCAGCGTTGGTCATGGGTTAAGCACAGATACGCAGTATTTT	CSVGHGLSTDTQYF	TRBV29-1	TRBJ2-3	.	.
TGTGCCAGCAGCTCCCGGACAGGCAGCTACGAGCAGTACTTC	CASSSRTGSYEQYF	TRBV9	TRBJ2-7	TRBD1	.
TGTGCCAGCAGCCCAGGACAGTCAAGCTATGGCTACACCTTC	CASSPGQSSYGYTF	TRBV7-6	TRBJ1-2	.	.
TGCGCCAGCAGTGAGGAGATCCAAGAGACCCAGTACTTC	CASSEEIQETQYF	TRBV10-1	TRBJ2-5	.	.
TGTGCCAGCAGTTACCTGGGGGGTCCCACAGATACGCAGTATTTT	CASSYLGGPTDTQYF	TRBV6-5	TRBJ2-3	.	.
TGTGCCAGCGGCCCGGGGGTATTGGTTGCACGCACAGATACGCAGTATTTT	CASGPGVLVARTDTQYF	TRBV7-3	TRBJ2-3	.	.
TGTGCCAGCAGCTTCGGATACGAGCAGTTCTTC	CASSFGYEQFF	TRBV7-2	TRBJ2-1	.	few
TGTGCCAGCAAATTCAGCGGGGAGACCCAGTACTTC	CASKFSGETQYF	TRBV2	TRBJ2-5	.	.
TGTGCCAGCAGTTTCCGACCTTCTCGGACAGGCTTTGAAGCTTTCTTT	CASSFRPSRTGFEAFF	TRBV27	TRBJ1-1	TRBD1	once
TGCGCCAGCAGCCAACAGGGGGGGGTCCCCTACGAGCAGTACTTC	CASSQQGGVPYEQYF	TRBV4-1	TRBJ2-7	.	few
TGTGCCACCAGCAGAGGGTCCGGAGCTGGCTACACCTTC	CATSRGSGAGYTF	TRBV15	TRBJ1-2	.	.
TGCAGCGTTCTACGACTAGCGGGAGCCCTTTACAATGAGCAGTTCTTC	CSVLRLAGALYNEQFF	TRBV29-1	TRBJ2-1	TRBD2	.
TGTGCCAGCAGCTTGGTCGGGGCAGGGGAGACCCAGTACTTC	CASSLVGAGETQYF	TRBV5-4	TRBJ2-5	.	once
TGCAGTGGTTTCCCTCTCTATGGCTACACCTTC	CSGFPLYGYTF	TRBV20-1	TRBJ1-2	.	few
TGCGCCAGCAGCTTGGCCTTGGATACGCAGTATTTT	CASSLALDTQYF	TRBV5-1	TRBJ2-3	.	few
TGTGCCAGTAGTATGGGGTTGGGGACCTACGAGCAGTACTTC	CASSMGLGTYEQYF	TRBV19	TRBJ2-7	.	.
TGCAGTGCCAGGGGGCAAGAGACCCAGTACTTC	CSARGQETQYF	TRBV20-1	TRBJ2-5	TRBD1	.
TGTGCCATCAGTGAGTGGGAGGGTAGCAATCAGCCCCAGCATTTT	CAISEWEGSNQPQHF	TRBV10-3	TRBJ1-5	.	.
TGTGCCAGCAGCTTACCTCACAGCTACGAGCAGTACTTC	CASSLPHSYEQYF	TRBV7-2	TRBJ2-7	.	.
TGTGCCAGCAGTGAATACCGCATATCAGCTGAAGCTTTCTTT	CASSEYRISAEAFF	TRBV25-1	TRBJ1-1	.	.
TGCGCCAGCAGCTTGGTTGGCCCCTACGAGCAGTACTTC	CASSLVGPYEQYF	TRBV5-1	TRBJ2-7	.	.
TGTGCCAGCAGCTTGAGAACTAGCGGGGCTAGCACAGATACGCAGTATTTT	CASSLRTSGASTDTQYF	TRBV11-2	TRBJ2-3	TRBD2	.
TGTGCCAGCAGTGTGGGGCGTGAGCAGTTCTTC	CASSVGREQFF	TRBV2	TRBJ2-1	.	.
TGTGCCAGCAGGCAGTTTTCTCATGGCTACACCTTC	CASRQFSHGYTF	TRBV28	TRBJ1-2	.	few
TGTGCCAGCAGCTTAGCACATACCTACAATGAGCAGTTCTTC	CASSLAHTYNEQFF	TRBV7-6	TRBJ2-1	.	.
TGCGCCAGCAGCTCAAGACTAGCGGGTTTCGGCGGGGAGCTGTTTTTT	CASSSRLAGFGGELFF	TRBV4-3	TRBJ2-2	TRBD2	.
TGTGCCAGCAGGCCTAAAAACCGTAGCACAGATACGCAGTATTTT	CASRPKNRSTDTQYF	TRBV28	TRBJ2-3	.	.
TGTGCCAGCAGCTTGGGCCCAGTCTCTGGAAACACCATATATTTT	CASSLGPVSGNTIYF	TRBV7-2	TRBJ1-3	.	.
TGCGCCAACTCAAGAGGCCCGTTCCCTCGGAACGCTTTCAATGAGCAGTTCTTC	CANSRGPFPRNAFNEQFF	TRBV10-1	TRBJ2-1	.	.
TGTGCCAGCAGCTACCGGACTAGCGGTAGCACAGATACGCAGTATTTT	CASSYRTSGSTDTQYF	TRBV7-3	TRBJ2-3	TRBD2	.
TGTGCCAGCAGTTTAGGAGCGGGAGCTCGTCAGTTCTTC	CASSLGAGARQFF	TRBV28	TRBJ2-1	TRBD2	.
TGTGCCAGCAGCCAGGGACAGGGGGCGAGAGGCTACACCTTC	CASSQGQGARGYTF	TRBV7-2	TRBJ1-2	TRBD1	.
TGCGCCAGCAGGTCGGGGCGGGACACCGGGGAGCTGTTTTTT	CASRSGRDTGELFF	TRBV5-1	TRBJ2-2	.	.
TGCGCCAGCAGCCACGAAGGACAGTACTACGAGCAGTACTTC	CASSHEGQYYEQYF	TRBV5-1	TRBJ2-7	.	.
TGTGCCAGCAGTTGGGGGCCCTACAATGAGCAGTTCTTC	CASSWGPYNEQFF	TRBV6-5	TRBJ2-1	.	once
TGTGCCAGCAGCCCCCGGGGTGCGGGGGCAGGCTCCTACGAGCAGTACTTC	CASSPRGAGAGSYEQYF	TRBV9	TRBJ2-7	.	.
TGCGCCAGCAGCCAAGGATGGGTGGGGGGTAAAACAGATACGCAGTATTTT	CASSQGWVGGKTDTQYF	TRBV4-1	TRBJ2-3	.	once
TGCGCCAGCAGCTTGGGCGGGAGTCGCACCGGGGAGCTGTTTTTT	CASSLGGSRTGELFF	TRBV5-1	TRBJ2-2	TRBD2	few
TGTGCCAGCAGCACTAGACAGGGATCGAGCAATCAGCCCCAGCATTTT	CASSTRQGSSNQPQHF	TRBV12-1	TRBJ1-5	.	.
TGTGCCAGCAGTCCCCATGGCCCCACTAGCGGGAGGATCCCCACCGGGGAGCTGTTTTTT	CASSPHGPTSGRIPTGELFF	TRBV27	TRBJ2-2	TRBD2	.
TGTGCCAGCAGCTCACGCAGGGCTAACTATGGCTACACCTTC	CASSSRRANYGYTF	TRBV11-2	TRBJ1-2	.	few
TGCGCCAGCAGCTCCAGCATGAACACTGAAGCTTTCTTT	CASSSSMNTEAFF	TRBV4-1	TRBJ1-1	.	few
TGTGCCAGTAGTATAGTAGAGGGTGGGATCTACGAGCAGTACTTC	CASSIVEGGIYEQYF	TRBV19	TRBJ2-7	.	.